One and the same sample provided the 22 T cell receptor beta chains below, sequenced in a study of T cell responses to AZD1222 COVID-19 vaccine. Assay used: immunoSEQ multiplex PCR; TCRdb lists only in-frame clones, some missing. Among 95,000 to 150,000 clones listed, around 89% were seen once. This specimen consisted of peripheral blood, obtained on day 0 of AZD1222 vaccination. These receptors originate from an adult in good health.

This rearrangement joins TRBV3-1 (or the pseudogene TRBV3-2) to TRBJ2-4; possibly TRBD2 for D (7 bases). The CDR3 runs to 14 residues. Trimming took 6 bases from V and 7 from J, leaving 16 bases between them. Germline CDR1 reads LGHDT; CDR2 reads YNNKEL (reference sequence). The CDR3: CASRGGGRGNIQYF. For the CDR3, the DNA is TGTGCCAGCAGAGGGGGGGGCCGCGGGAACATTCAGTACTTC.

The chain combines TRBV10-2 with TRBJ2-3, with TRBD2 identical over 8 bases. Trimming cost V 6 bases and J 4 bases; bases outside gene matches: 9. This CDR3 spans 15 amino acids. Germline V CDR1 and CDR2: WSHSY, SAAADI. CDR3 DNA: TGCGCCAGCAGAAAGGGACTAGTGTTGCCAGATACGCAGTATTTT. It translates to CASRKGLVLPDTQYF.

The CDR3 is CASSRGILDTEAFF. DNA of the CDR3: TGTGCCAGCAGCAGAGGGATATTGGACACTGAAGCTTTCTTT. The genes are TRBV14 and TRBJ1-1; the D is unclear. CDR1 and CDR2 from the germline V gene are SGHDN and FVKESK. The CDR3 runs to 14 residues. Trimming removed 5 bases from V and 3 bases from J, with 13 bases in between.

This chain connects TRBV7-2 to TRBJ2-2; D is perhaps TRBD2 (6 bases). From germline, CDR1 is SGHTA and CDR2 FQGNSA. This CDR3 comprises 16 residues. V lost 5 bases and J 2 bases, leaving 15 bases between the germline ends. Here the CDR3 reads CASSQIGGLNTGELFF. DNA of the CDR3: TGTGCCAGCAGCCAGATCGGGGGACTCAACACCGGGGAGCTGTTTTTT.

The chain joins TRBV30 to TRBJ1-4, with 7 bases that match TRBD1. CDR1 is GTSNPN and CDR2 is SVGIG in the germline V gene (reference sequence). The V gene end was trimmed by 2 bases and the J gene end by 8 bases; junction bases not matched to a gene: 8. The CDR3 consists of 14 residues. CDR3 DNA: TGTGCCTGGAGTCCACGGACAGGAGCCGAAAAACTGTTTTTT. This gives the protein CAWSPRTGAEKLFF.

The chain combines TRBV19 with TRBJ2-7; 12 bases are shared with TRBD2. The CDR3 runs 15 residues. With V trimmed by 5 bases and J by 3 bases, 5 bases remained unmatched. Germline V lookup: CDR1 LNHDA, CDR2 SQIVND (reference sequence). CDR3 sequence (DNA): TGTGCCAGTAGTCGGACTAGCGGGGTTCACTACGAGCAGTACTTC. This gives the protein CASSRTSGVHYEQYF.

The V gene is TRBV2, the J gene TRBJ1-1; the match to TRBD1 covers 7 bases. Germline CDR1 is SNHLY and CDR2 is FYNNEI. This CDR3 contains 14 residues. V shed 5 bases, J shed 3 bases, and the junction held 6 bases outside the gene matches. The chain's CDR3 is CASSFRQGDTEAFF. CDR3 nucleotides: TGTGCCAGCAGTTTCCGACAGGGAGACACTGAAGCTTTCTTT.

This clone came up once. CDR3 in amino acids: CASGGSGANVLTF. In DNA, the CDR3 is TGTGCTAGTGGGGGTTCTGGGGCCAACGTCCTGACTTTC. The gene calls are TRBV12-5 and TRBJ2-6; no clear D. Trimming left V 6 bases short and J 1 base short, with 4 bases between. Germline assignment: CDR1 LGHNT and CDR2 FRNRAP. The CDR3 runs 13 residues.

This chain's CDR3 is CASSQDGEETGELFF. CDR3 nucleotides: TGCGCCAGCAGCCAAGACGGGGAGGAGACCGGGGAGCTGTTTTTT. This chain links TRBV5-1 with TRBJ2-2; TRBD2 might be the D (6 bases). The CDR3 totals 15 residues. The germline V gene encodes CDR1 SGHRS and CDR2 YFSETQ. Deletions cut 4 bases from V and 5 bases from J, with 15 bases between. Full variable domain (remainder filled in from reference TRBV5-1 and TRBJ2-2): KAGVTQTPRYLIKTRGQQVTLSCSPISGHRSVSWYQQTPGQGLQFLFEYFSETQRNKGNFPGRFSGRQFSNSRSEMNVSTLELGDSALYLCASSQDGEETGELFFGEGSRLTVL.

The chain links TRBV7-8 to TRBJ1-5; the D is unclear. The CDR3 spans 13 residues. Germline V lookup: CDR1 SGHVS, CDR2 FQNEAQ. V gave up 5 bases and J gave up 4 bases, with 9 bases separating them. The CDR3 coding sequence is TGTGCCAGCAGCCGTGGGTTGAATCAGCCCCAGCATTTT. It is translated as CASSRGLNQPQHF.

This clone has more than one count but fewer than ten. This chain joins TRBV6-2 or TRBV6-3 and TRBJ2-3; D is perhaps TRBD2 (5 bases). The CDR3 runs 12 residues. CDR1 and CDR2 (germline): MNHEY, SVGEGT. Trimming cost V 6 bases and J 8 bases, with 12 bases left between them. The CDR3 here is CASSLRRGTQYF. The CDR3 DNA follows: TGTGCCAGCAGCCTTAGACGGGGTACGCAGTATTTT.

The V call is TRBV6-1, the J call TRBJ1-5; D is possibly TRBD1 (6 bases). CDR1 and CDR2 (germline): MNHNS, SASEGT. The CDR3 extends over 14 amino acids. Trimming pared 6 bases from V and 9 bases from J, leaving 18 bases between. The CDR3 DNA reads TGTGCCAGCAGCCCCACAGGGCCTAACAGGCCCCAGCATTTT. It specifies CASSPTGPNRPQHF.

The chain is built from TRBV5-4 and TRBJ2-5, with 9 positions matching TRBD1. This CDR3 is built from 14 residues. Per the germline V gene, CDR1 is SGHNT and CDR2 is YYREEE (reference sequence). V was clipped by 4 bases and J by 3 bases; unmatched bases: 4. CDR3 nucleotides: TGTGCCAGCAGCCAACAGGGGGCTGAAGAGACCCAGTACTTC. It yields the protein CASSQQGAEETQYF.

The rearrangement joins TRBV10-3 to TRBJ2-1; 10 nucleotides agree with TRBD2. Unmatched junction bases numbered 3, after V lost 0 bases and J lost 7 bases. There are 15 residues in the CDR3. Germline lookup yields CDR1 ENHRY and CDR2 SYGVKD. CDR3 sequence (DNA): TGTGCCATCAGTGAGTCGAGCGGGAGGGGAAATGAGCAGTTCTTC. This encodes CAISESSGRGNEQFF.

V and J are TRBV10-3 and TRBJ1-1; no reliable D call. CDR3 length equals 11 residues. V was cut by 6 bases and J by 7 bases, with 9 bases left in between. CDR1 is ENHRY, CDR2 SYGVKD, per germline. The CDR3 reads CAIRRGDEAFF. Here the CDR3 DNA reads TGTGCCATCAGGCGCGGGGATGAAGCTTTCTTT.

The count of this clone is one. The chain is built from TRBV7-8 and TRBJ1-2; D unclear. Trimming took off 0 bases at V and 3 bases at J, with 8 bases between the two ends. CDR1 and CDR2 (germline): SGHVS, FQNEAQ. The CDR3 covers 14 residues. The CDR3, as DNA: TGTGCCAGCAGCTTAGCTTGGGGAGACTATGGCTACACCTTC. Translated: CASSLAWGDYGYTF. The full variable domain, completed using reference TRBV7-8 and TRBJ1-2, is GAGVSQSPRYKVAKRGQDVALRCDPISGHVSLFWYQQALGQGPEFLTYFQNEAQLDKSGLPSDRFFAERPEGSVSTLKIQRTQQEDSAVYLCASSLAWGDYGYTFGSGTRLTVV.

The rearrangement joins TRBV27 to TRBJ2-7; D is possibly TRBD1 (6 bases). Germline loops: CDR1 MNHEY, CDR2 SMNVEV (reference sequence). V was pared by 0 bases and J by 0 bases, with 9 bases between. The CDR3 runs to 15 residues. The DNA for the CDR3 is TGTGCCAGCAGTTTATCGCTACAGGGCTCCTACGAGCAGTACTTC. Amino acid sequence: CASSLSLQGSYEQYF.

The J gene is TRBJ1-3, the V gene TRBV19; D is undetermined. Trimming stripped 3 bases from V and 0 bases from J, with 6 bases between. The CDR3 is 14 amino acids. CDR1 and CDR2 from the germline V gene are LNHDA and SQIVND (reference sequence). The chain's CDR3 is CASSIAVSGNTIYF. DNA for the CDR3: TGTGCCAGTAGTATCGCGGTCTCTGGAAACACCATATATTTT.

The chain uses TRBV28 and TRBJ2-7; D unresolved. Germline V CDR1 and CDR2: MDHEN, SYDVKM. V gave up 4 bases and J gave up 4 bases, with 5 bases separating them. CDR3 size: 11 residues. CDR3 residues: CASSSQYEQYF. The CDR3 DNA reads as TGTGCCAGCAGTTCGCAATACGAGCAGTACTTC.

J is TRBJ1-3 and V is TRBV4-3; D gene ambiguous. V was pared by 0 bases and J by 0 bases, with 9 bases between. Per the germline V gene, CDR1 is LGHNA and CDR2 is YSLEER. The length of the CDR3 is 16 residues. CDR3: CASSQDTRGSGNTIYF. The CDR3 nucleotides read TGCGCCAGCAGCCAAGATACCCGGGGCTCTGGAAACACCATATATTTT.

This chain links TRBV19 with TRBJ1-1, with 7 bases that match TRBD1. The trim removed 8 bases at V and 0 bases at J, leaving 9 bases unmatched. The CDR3 loop spans 15 amino acids. CDR1 and CDR2 from the germline V gene are LNHDA and SQIVND (reference sequence). The DNA for the CDR3 is TGTGCCAGTGGCCGGGGACAGTCCCTGAACACTGAAGCTTTCTTT. Its translation is CASGRGQSLNTEAFF.

CDR3 region: CASSPDRGRRGNQPQHF. In DNA form, the CDR3 reads TGTGCCAGCAGCCCGGACAGGGGGCGCCGAGGAAATCAGCCCCAGCATTTT. The rearrangement joins TRBV28 to TRBJ1-5, with TRBD1 matching over 11 bases. The V segment lost 6 bases and the J segment 4 bases; nucleotides outside the gene matches: 11. The CDR3 contains 17 residues. In germline, CDR1 is MDHEN, CDR2 SYDVKM.